Presented here are 16 T cell receptor beta chains from one specimen sequenced in a study of cytomegalovirus exposure and HLA in healthy donors. Primers: 60 Vbeta forward and 13 Jbeta reverse. Profiling relied on immunoSEQ multiplex PCR, and the TCRdb table lists in-frame clones only, not all of them. The sample includes about 150,000 clones, 84% seen only once; the top ten take more than 4%. Sequencing input: PBMCs. Every receptor here comes from a man in his late teens or twenties in good health and CMV-seronegative.

This rearrangement joins TRBV7-2 to TRBJ2-7; the D gene is possibly TRBD2 (7 bases). CDR3 size: 15 residues. Germline CDR1 SGHTA, CDR2 FQGNSA. V lost 5 bases and J 3 bases, leaving 17 bases between the germline ends. CDR3: CASSRYRGANYEQYF. The DNA of the CDR3 is TGTGCCAGCAGCCGCTACCGGGGGGCAAACTACGAGCAGTACTTC.

The chain couples TRBV6-5 to TRBJ1-2, with 9 bases matching TRBD1. There are 15 residues in the CDR3. Germline CDR1 and CDR2: MNHEY and SVGAGI. V was pared by 6 bases and J by 4 bases, with 9 bases of the junction left unmatched. The DNA of the CDR3 is TGTGCCAGCAGCAAACTGACAGGGGGTGGCTATGGCTACACCTTC. Encoded protein: CASSKLTGGGYGYTF.

J is TRBJ2-1 and V is TRBV2, with unresolved D. CDR1 SNHLY and CDR2 FYNNEI come from the germline V gene. The CDR3 spans 13 residues. Trimming cost V 6 bases and J 7 bases, with 13 bases left between them. CDR3 nucleotide sequence: TGTGCCAGCAGAGCCCCTACTGATAATGAGCAGTTCTTC. It specifies CASRAPTDNEQFF.

The chain links TRBV7-9 to TRBJ2-1; 9 nucleotides agree with TRBD1. After removal of 7 bases from V and 4 bases from J, the junction contained 17 bases not matched to a gene. This CDR3 region has 18 residues. The germline CDR1 and CDR2 sequences are SEHNR and FQNEAQ (reference sequence). The CDR3 DNA follows: TGTGCCAGCAAACCCACGTTGTCCGGGACAGGGTTTTACAATGAGCAGTTCTTC. Encoded protein: CASKPTLSGTGFYNEQFF.

This clone was seen a handful of times. This rearrangement joins TRBV4-1 to TRBJ1-5; 10 nucleotides agree with TRBD1. Germline values: CDR1 MGHRA, CDR2 YSYEKL. V lost 4 bases and J lost 2; bases outside the gene matches: 8. This CDR3 region has 17 residues. CDR3 in amino acids: CASSLQPGTGGNQPQHF. CDR3 DNA sequence: TGCGCCAGCAGCCTACAACCCGGGACAGGGGGCAATCAGCCCCAGCATTTT.

CDR3 sequence: CSAKLRGGTEAFF. The CDR3 DNA reads TGCAGCGCCAAACTTAGGGGAGGCACTGAAGCTTTCTTT. The rearrangement joins TRBV29-1 to TRBJ1-1; TRBD1 might be the D (5 bases). The CDR3 runs to 13 residues. The germline V gene encodes CDR1 SQVTM and CDR2 ANQGSEA. The V end was cut by 7 bases, the J end by 4 bases, with 16 bases between. The whole variable domain, remainder taken from reference TRBV29-1 and TRBJ1-1, is SAVISQKPSRDICQRGTSLTIQCQVDSQVTMMFWYRQQPGQSLTLIATANQGSEATYESGFVIDKFPISRPNLTFSTLTVSNMSPEDSSIYLCSAKLRGGTEAFFGQGTRLTVV.

This clone has more than one count but fewer than ten. The chain joins TRBV12-5 to TRBJ1-1; D gene unclear. Germline CDR1 and CDR2: LGHNT and FRNRAP. This CDR3 is built from 16 residues. Trimming took 3 bases from V and 3 from J, leaving 17 bases between them. The CDR3 DNA follows: TGTGCTAGTGGTTTTGGGGTTTGGGAGGGAGACACTGAAGCTTTCTTT. Residues: CASGFGVWEGDTEAFF.

The chain carries TRBV6-1 and TRBJ1-2; 11 bases are shared with TRBD1. This CDR3 is 14 amino acids long. Looked up from germline, CDR1 is MNHNS and CDR2 is SASEGT. V lost 3 bases, J lost 8 bases, and 5 bases stayed unmatched. The CDR3 DNA reads as TGTGCCAGCAGTGACTTACGGACAGGGGGCGGCTACACCTTC. This gives the protein CASSDLRTGGGYTF.

This clone occurred once. The chain uses TRBV7-9 and TRBJ1-4, with 7 nucleotides matching TRBD1. This CDR3 has 15 residues. CDR1 and CDR2 (germline): SEHNR, FQNEAQ (reference sequence). J gave up 5 bases and V 1 base, and 4 bases lay outside the gene matches. The CDR3 reads CASSLEGTENEKLFF. CDR3 nucleotides: TGTGCCAGCAGCTTAGAGGGGACAGAAAATGAAAAACTGTTTTTT.

The gene calls are TRBV19 and TRBJ1-4; the D gene is possibly TRBD1 (5 bases). Germline V CDR1 and CDR2: LNHDA, SQIVND (reference sequence). This CDR3 spans 16 amino acids. The germline V and J ends were trimmed by 1 base and 3 bases, with 12 bases remaining between them. For the CDR3, the DNA is TGTGCCAGTAGTATAGGTGGGGGGACGGCTAATGAAAAACTGTTTTTT. This translates into CASSIGGGTANEKLFF.

This clone was counted between two and nine times. The chain employs TRBV7-9 and TRBJ2-5; the D is unclear. CDR3 size: 15 residues. In germline, CDR1 is SEHNR, CDR2 FQNEAQ (reference sequence). Trimming left V 3 bases short and J 2 bases short, with 13 bases between. CDR3 region: CASSFLVADQETQYF. The CDR3 nucleotides are TGTGCCAGCAGCTTTTTGGTGGCGGATCAAGAGACCCAGTACTTC.

The sample holds a few counts of this clone. The chain carries TRBV28 and TRBJ2-6, with a weak D call TRBD1 (5 bases). In germline, CDR1 is MDHEN, CDR2 SYDVKM. Trimming left V 6 bases short and J 3 bases short, with 15 bases between. CDR3 length: 16 amino acids. This chain's CDR3 is CASSPEGVDGANVLTF. The DNA of the CDR3 is TGTGCCAGCAGCCCGGAAGGGGTGGATGGGGCCAACGTCCTGACTTTC.

This chain connects TRBV4-1 to TRBJ2-3; the match to TRBD2 covers 14 bases. The CDR3 has 17 residues. V shed 1 base, J shed 5 bases, and the junction held 5 bases outside the gene matches. CDR1 and CDR2 (germline): MGHRA, YSYEKL. CDR3 bases: TGCGCCAGCAGCCAAGGACTAGCGGGGGGGTGGGTAGATACGCAGTATTTT. Translation gives CASSQGLAGGWVDTQYF.

This clone was seen a single time. V gene TRBV4-1 combines with J gene TRBJ1-1, with D possibly TRBD1 on 6 matching bases. Per the germline V gene, CDR1 is MGHRA and CDR2 is YSYEKL. This CDR3 comprises 13 residues. Trimming removed 5 bases from V and 9 bases from J, with 16 bases in between. CDR3 loop: CASSSLGWGQAFF. The CDR3 DNA sequence: TGCGCCAGCAGCTCCCTCGGGTGGGGGCAAGCTTTCTTT.

V and J are TRBV6-1 and TRBJ1-5; D might be TRBD1 (6 bases). V shed 3 bases and J shed 7 bases, with 13 bases lying between them. Germline CDR1 is MNHNS and CDR2 is SASEGT. This CDR3 contains 14 residues. For the CDR3, the DNA is TGTGCCAGCAGTGACCACCCTAGGGGGCAGCCCCAGCATTTT. This codes for CASSDHPRGQPQHF.

The rearrangement links TRBV7-9 to TRBJ1-1; D is undetermined. Trimming shortened V by 1 base and J by 1 base, and 13 bases separated the two germline ends. From germline, CDR1 is SEHNR and CDR2 FQNEAQ (reference sequence). The CDR3 covers 16 residues. This CDR3 reads CASSLGGFGENTEAFF. DNA of the CDR3: TGTGCCAGCAGCTTAGGAGGTTTTGGAGAGAACACTGAAGCTTTCTTT.